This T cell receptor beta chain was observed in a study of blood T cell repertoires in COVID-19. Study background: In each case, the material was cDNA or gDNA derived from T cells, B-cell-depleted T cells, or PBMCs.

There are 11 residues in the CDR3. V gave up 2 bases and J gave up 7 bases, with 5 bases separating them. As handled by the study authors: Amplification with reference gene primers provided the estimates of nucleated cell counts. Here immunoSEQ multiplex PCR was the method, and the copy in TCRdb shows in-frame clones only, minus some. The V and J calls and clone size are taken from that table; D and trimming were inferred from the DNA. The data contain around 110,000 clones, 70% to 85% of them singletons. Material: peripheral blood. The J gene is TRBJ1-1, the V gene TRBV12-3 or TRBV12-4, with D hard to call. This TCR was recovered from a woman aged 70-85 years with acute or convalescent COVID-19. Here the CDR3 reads CASSLLDEAFF. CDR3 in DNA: TGTGCCAGCAGTTTATTAGATGAAGCTTTCTTT.